The entry that follows covers one T cell receptor (beta chain) sequence. This specimen belongs to a study of blood T cell repertoires in COVID-19. At the level of the study: Some COVID-19 samples were acute and others convalescent; all came from the United States, Italy and Spain. The analysed material was cDNA or gDNA that came from T cells, B-cell-depleted T cells, or PBMCs.

The CDR3 is 16 amino acids. Germline values: CDR1 MNHNY, CDR2 SVGAGI (reference sequence). V lost 2 bases and J lost 1, with 14 bases in between. In the authors' workflow: Amplification of reference gene primers was used by the study to estimate nucleated cell counts. Assay used: immunoSEQ multiplex PCR; TCRdb lists only in-frame clones, some missing. V and J calls and clone size are given by that table; D and trimming were obtained from the DNA. This table has under 300,000 clones, more than 75% appearing once. The sample comprised peripheral blood. This TCR was sampled from a woman aged 55-69 years with active or convalescent COVID-19. V usage is TRBV6-6 and J usage is TRBJ1-1, with no clear D. The CDR3: CASSYTEPTGNTEAFF. CDR3 nucleotides: TGTGCCAGCAGTTACACGGAACCCACGGGGAACACTGAAGCTTTCTTT.